The 12 T cell receptor beta chains below all came from one sample that was sequenced in a study of blood T cell repertoires in COVID-19. Clones were sequenced by immunoSEQ multiplex PCR, and TCRdb holds only the in-frame ones, with some missing. The sample carries roughly 120,000 clones, around 80% recorded once. The material sequenced was peripheral blood. The origin of the receptors is a man aged 65 to 79 with acute or convalescent COVID-19.

The chain is built from TRBV5-1 and TRBJ2-5, with a weak D call TRBD1 (6 bases). V gave up 0 bases and J gave up 5 bases, with 14 bases separating them. Per germline, CDR1 SGHRS and CDR2 YFSETQ. CDR3 length: 15 amino acids. CDR3 bases: TGCGCCAGCAGCTTGGCCCTGGCAGGGGCGGAGACCCAGTACTTC. As protein: CASSLALAGAETQYF.

The chain links TRBV2 to TRBJ1-2; 8 positions agree with TRBD1. Germline-derived CDR1 and CDR2 are SNHLY and FYNNEI. The CDR3 totals 12 residues. J lost 5 bases, V lost 7 bases, and 3 bases had no gene match. CDR3 nucleotide sequence: TGTGCCAGCATTGGACAGGGTTATGGCTACACCTTC. It codes for CASIGQGYGYTF.

A single count supports this clone. The chain uses TRBV11-3 and TRBJ1-5; D is perhaps TRBD1 (6 bases). Trimming stripped 1 base from V and 5 bases from J, with 12 bases between. The V gene's germline CDR1 is SGHNT and CDR2 YENEEA. This CDR3 has 15 amino acids. CDR3 in DNA: TGTGCCAGCAGCTTAGCCCAGGGGTGCCATCAGCCCCAGCATTTT. Residues: CASSLAQGCHQPQHF.

This clone appeared a few times. The genes are TRBV18 and TRBJ1-2, with D perhaps TRBD1 (6 bases). V lost 0 bases and J 8 bases, leaving 16 bases between the germline ends. The CDR3 length is 15 residues. Germline V gene lookup returns CDR1 KGHSH and CDR2 LQKENI. CDR3 protein: CASSPPGGRAVGYTF. The CDR3 nucleotides read TGTGCCAGCTCACCACCTGGGGGCAGGGCAGTCGGCTACACCTTC.

The chain uses TRBV18 and TRBJ1-3, with D uncertain. Trimming pared 8 bases from V and 4 bases from J, leaving 12 bases between. Germline V gives CDR1 KGHSH, CDR2 LQKENI. The CDR3 contains 13 residues. The CDR3 loop reads CASEESRGNTIYF. The DNA for the CDR3 is TGTGCCAGCGAAGAGAGTCGAGGAAACACCATATATTTT.

This clone was counted a single time. The chain uses TRBV10-2 and TRBJ1-6; D uncertain. Trimming removed 4 bases at V and 7 bases at J, with 14 bases between. Germline-derived CDR1 and CDR2 are WSHSY and SAAADI. This CDR3 region has 15 residues. The CDR3 sequence is CASSGSYSQNSPLHF. CDR3 coding DNA: TGCGCCAGCAGTGGGTCCTACTCGCAAAATTCACCCCTCCACTTT.

The chain combines TRBV5-1 with TRBJ1-6; 7 nucleotides match TRBD1. V lost 4 bases to trimming and J lost 8 bases; unmatched junction nucleotides: 9. The germline V gene has CDR1 SGHRS and CDR2 YFSETQ. The CDR3 contains 15 residues. CDR3 DNA: TGCGCCAGCAGCACCCAAGGGGGCTCGGATTCACCCCTCCACTTT. Its translation is CASSTQGGSDSPLHF. Full variable domain (remainder filled in from reference TRBV5-1 and TRBJ1-6): KAGVTQTPRYLIKTRGQQVTLSCSPISGHRSVSWYQQTPGQGLQFLFEYFSETQRNKGNFPGRFSGRQFSNSRSEMNVSTLELGDSALYLCASSTQGGSDSPLHFGNGTRLTVT.

This sequence joins TRBV7-9 and TRBJ1-1; D is ambiguous. The V gene's germline CDR1 is SEHNR and CDR2 FQNEAQ (reference sequence). The CDR3 totals 16 residues. V lost 4 bases and J lost 6, with 21 bases in between. The CDR3 sequence is CASSSQAGSGGSEAFF. The DNA for the CDR3 is TGTGCCAGCAGCTCCCAAGCGGGGTCCGGAGGGTCTGAAGCTTTCTTT. Filled out from reference TRBV7-9 and TRBJ1-1, the complete variable domain reads DTGVSQNPRHKITKRGQNVTFRCDPISEHNRLYWYRQTLGQGPEFLTYFQNEAQLEKSRLLSDRFSAERPKGSFSTLEIQRTEQGDSAMYLCASSSQAGSGGSEAFFGQGTRLTVV.

The CDR3 spells CASRSDRGRTEAFF. The CDR3 coding sequence is TGTGCCAGTAGATCGGACAGGGGACGGACTGAAGCTTTCTTT. The chain recombines TRBV19 with TRBJ1-1; 9 nucleotides agree with TRBD1. Per the germline V gene, CDR1 is LNHDA and CDR2 is SQIVND (reference sequence). V was pared by 6 bases and J by 5 bases, with 7 bases of the junction left unmatched. The CDR3 is 14 residues long.

In this sample, this clone turned up a few times. V gene TRBV2 combines with J gene TRBJ1-1; D is unclear. This CDR3 has 14 residues. Trimming removed 3 bases at V and 3 bases at J, with 11 bases between. Germline V gives CDR1 SNHLY, CDR2 FYNNEI. CDR3: CASSDEGMDTEAFF. DNA of the CDR3: TGTGCCAGCAGTGATGAGGGTATGGACACTGAAGCTTTCTTT.

The chain links TRBV5-1 to TRBJ2-3, with 7 bases that match TRBD2. The germline CDR1 and CDR2 sequences are SGHRS and YFSETQ. The V gene end was trimmed by 5 bases and the J gene end by 7 bases; junction bases not matched to a gene: 10. The CDR3 covers 14 residues. The CDR3 region has the DNA TGCGCCAGCAGTGGGGCGGGGGAAGTTTATACGCAGTATTTT. This codes for CASSGAGEVYTQYF.

CDR3: CASSSDTPKAYNSPLHF. In DNA, the CDR3 is TGCGCCAGCAGCTCGGACACCCCAAAGGCCTATAATTCACCCCTCCACTTT. V is TRBV5-1 and J is TRBJ1-6; tentatively, D is TRBD1 (5 bases). The germline V gene has CDR1 SGHRS and CDR2 YFSETQ. The CDR3 length is 17 residues. Trimming removed 3 bases from V and 2 bases from J, with 15 bases in between.